The next 25 T cell receptor beta chains were all read from a single sample in a study of blood T cell repertoires in COVID-19. Using immunoSEQ multiplex PCR, the repertoire was profiled, and TCRdb retains in-frame clones only, with some absent. The sample has fewer than 30,000 clones; around 86% are singletons. Sequenced sample: peripheral blood. These receptors were obtained from a human donor in a cohort sampled during active COVID-19.

The CDR3 nucleotides read TGTGCCAGCGGAAACATCGGGGGCTACACCTTC. It is translated as CASGNIGGYTF. The V call is TRBV27, the J call TRBJ1-2; D call uncertain. V was pared by 8 bases and J by 8 bases, with 12 bases between. This CDR3 has 11 residues. The germline gives CDR1 MNHEY, CDR2 SMNVEV (reference sequence).

The V and J genes are TRBV12-5 and TRBJ2-7, with TRBD2 matching over 8 bases. The germline V gene has CDR1 LGHNT and CDR2 FRNRAP. The CDR3 consists of 12 residues. In DNA, the CDR3 is TGTGCGACTAGCGCATACTCCTACGAGCAGTACTTC. Translation: CATSAYSYEQYF.

The chain joins TRBV19 to TRBJ2-2; D remains ambiguous. Germline CDR1 and CDR2: LNHDA and SQIVND (reference sequence). CDR3 length: 16 amino acids. V was shortened by 3 bases and J by 5 bases, with 16 bases between the two germline ends. CDR3 sequence (DNA): TGTGCCAGTAGTATCATAATGACATTTAGGACCGGGGAGCTGTTTTTT. Translated: CASSIIMTFRTGELFF.

This rearrangement joins TRBV7-3 to TRBJ2-1; a possible D gene is TRBD2 (5 bases). This CDR3 region has 13 residues. The germline V gene encodes CDR1 SGHTA and CDR2 FQGTGA. Trimming pared 6 bases from V and 6 bases from J, leaving 12 bases between. CDR3 residues: CASRRSGSNEQFF. CDR3 coding DNA: TGTGCCAGCAGACGTTCGGGGAGCAATGAGCAGTTCTTC.

The genes are TRBV18 and TRBJ1-1; no reliable D call. Germline lookup yields CDR1 KGHSH and CDR2 LQKENI. The germline V and J ends were trimmed by 1 base and 6 bases, with 9 bases remaining between them. CDR3 length: 13 residues. The CDR3 DNA sequence: TGTGCCAGCTCACCACTGGCGGATGCTGAAGCTTTCTTT. Translating it yields CASSPLADAEAFF. The full variable domain, with the rest looked up from reference TRBV18 and TRBJ1-1, is NAGVMQNPRHLVRRRGQEARLRCSPMKGHSHVYWYRQLPEEGLKFMVYLQKENIIDESGMPKERFSAEFPKEGPSILRIQQVVRGDSAAYFCASSPLADAEAFFGQGTRLTVV.

The rearrangement joins TRBV4-3 to TRBJ2-1; D gene ambiguous. Germline assignment: CDR1 LGHNA and CDR2 YSLEER. CDR3 length: 14 residues. Deletions cut 1 base from V and 6 bases from J, with 10 bases between. The CDR3 region has the DNA TGCGCCAGCAGCCAAGTCGGGTTGGGCAATGAGCAGTTCTTC. This codes for CASSQVGLGNEQFF.

This rearrangement joins TRBV7-2 to TRBJ2-3; 14 bases fit TRBD2. Germline CDR1 reads SGHTA; CDR2 reads FQGNSA. Trimming removed 5 bases from V and 7 bases from J; junction bases left unmatched: 8. The CDR3 contains 16 residues. The CDR3 region is CASSQTSGGAFYTQYF. The CDR3 region has the DNA TGTGCCAGCAGCCAGACTAGCGGGGGGGCCTTCTATACGCAGTATTTT.

The CDR3 coding sequence is TGTGCCACCAGTGGGGGCTGGGGCTCACCCCTCCACTTT. Amino acids: CATSGGWGSPLHF. This rearrangement joins TRBV24-1 to TRBJ1-6; possible D gene TRBD1, 5 bases. Per germline, CDR1 KGHDR and CDR2 SFDVKD. This CDR3 spans 13 amino acids. With 5 bases removed from V and 10 bases from J, the gap between germline ends came to 11 bases.

This chain joins TRBV7-2 and TRBJ1-1; D is possibly TRBD1 (5 bases). The CDR3 runs 13 residues. Germline CDR1 is SGHTA and CDR2 is FQGNSA. Deletions cut 4 bases from V and 1 base from J, with 7 bases between. The DNA of the CDR3 is TGTGCCAGCAGCTATGACAGGAACACTGAAGCTTTCTTT. This sequence encodes CASSYDRNTEAFF.

This rearrangement joins TRBV30 to TRBJ1-6; TRBD1 might be the D (5 bases). The germline V and J ends were trimmed by 2 bases and 10 bases, with 12 bases remaining between them. CDR1 and CDR2 from the germline V gene are GTSNPN and SVGIG (reference sequence). There are 13 residues in the CDR3. The CDR3 protein is CAWSRDFTSPLHF. In DNA, the CDR3 is TGTGCCTGGAGTCGGGACTTCACCTCACCCCTCCACTTT.

The CDR3 here is CASSAGPFSTGKVTEAFF. CDR3 bases: TGTGCCAGCAGCGCTGGCCCTTTTAGTACAGGAAAGGTCACTGAAGCTTTCTTT. The genes are TRBV2 and TRBJ1-1, with D perhaps TRBD1 (5 bases). The germline V and J ends were trimmed by 6 bases and 4 bases, with 27 bases remaining between them. CDR3 length: 18 amino acids. The germline V gene encodes CDR1 SNHLY and CDR2 FYNNEI.

The chain is built from TRBV19 and TRBJ2-3; D is unclear. Germline values: CDR1 LNHDA, CDR2 SQIVND (reference sequence). The CDR3 sequence is 14 residues long. CDR3 in amino acids: CASGREINLGTQYF. The CDR3 region has the DNA TGTGCGAGTGGCCGAGAGATAAATCTAGGTACGCAGTATTTT.

V and J are TRBV18 and TRBJ2-5; 9 bases fit TRBD1. This CDR3 contains 13 residues. Germline-derived CDR1 and CDR2 are KGHSH and LQKENI. V dropped 5 bases and J dropped 5; count of bases not matched to a gene: 3. The chain's CDR3 is CASSFGQGETQYF. In nucleotides, the CDR3 is TGTGCCAGCTCATTCGGACAGGGGGAGACCCAGTACTTC.

CDR3 sequence reads: CASSLETGEQYF. The CDR3 DNA sequence: TGTGCCAGCAGCCTGGAGACAGGCGAGCAGTACTTC. The chain is built from TRBV3-1 (or the pseudogene TRBV3-2) and TRBJ2-7; perhaps TRBD1 as D (6 bases). Germline CDR1 LGHDT, CDR2 YNNKEL (reference sequence). The CDR3 contains 12 residues. V was clipped by 4 bases and J by 6 bases, with 10 bases between them.

The V call is TRBV20-1, the J call TRBJ2-7, with a possible D match to TRBD1 (6 bases). From germline, CDR1 is DFQATT and CDR2 SNEGSKA (reference sequence). There are 16 residues in the CDR3. V lost 3 bases to trimming and J lost 0 bases, with 18 bases between them. The CDR3 region has the DNA TGCAGTGCTAGTCTCGGTCAGGGGTTTAGCTCCTACGAGCAGTACTTC. This gives the protein CSASLGQGFSSYEQYF.

This clone was seen only once. The CDR3 loop is CAWSPPTGAYGYTF. The DNA of the CDR3 is TGTGCCTGGAGTCCCCCTACAGGGGCCTATGGCTACACCTTC. This chain links TRBV30 with TRBJ1-2, with TRBD1 identical over 7 bases. Germline CDR1 GTSNPN, CDR2 SVGIG (reference sequence). V was pared by 2 bases and J by 4 bases, with 7 bases of the junction left unmatched. This CDR3 is built from 14 residues.

This clone has only a few counts. The chain is built from TRBV30 and TRBJ2-7; a possible D gene is TRBD2 (6 bases). The CDR3 sequence is 14 residues long. V lost 0 bases and J lost 4, with 13 bases in between. Per the germline V gene, CDR1 is GTSNPN and CDR2 is SVGIG (reference sequence). CDR3 sequence reads: CAWSVKRAGYEQYF. CDR3 bases: TGTGCCTGGAGTGTCAAGAGGGCGGGGTACGAGCAGTACTTC.

The chain combines TRBV27 with TRBJ2-7, with a weak D call TRBD1 (5 bases). This CDR3 is 18 amino acids long. The germline CDR1 and CDR2 sequences are MNHEY and SMNVEV (reference sequence). V gave up 5 bases and J gave up 5 bases, with 28 bases separating them. CDR3 in amino acids: CASSPATTYRRPHNEQYF. CDR3 sequence (DNA): TGTGCCAGCAGTCCCGCAACCACTTACAGGCGTCCTCACAACGAGCAGTACTTC.

V and J are TRBV27 and TRBJ1-2, with TRBD1 matching over 12 bases. This CDR3 region has 17 residues. Germline V gene data show CDR1 as MNHEY and CDR2 as SMNVEV (reference sequence). V trimming: 4 bases; J trimming: 3 bases; junction bases outside the gene matches: 9. CDR3 region: CASSSRGQGARDYGYTF. CDR3 coding DNA: TGTGCCAGCAGTTCCCGGGGACAGGGGGCAAGAGACTATGGCTACACCTTC.

The V gene is TRBV6-2 or TRBV6-3, the J gene TRBJ1-1; D ambiguous. CDR3 length: 14 amino acids. Germline assignment: CDR1 MNHEY and CDR2 SVGEGT. Trimming pared 6 bases from V and 3 bases from J, leaving 14 bases between. This CDR3 reads CASSSGRRDTEAFF. CDR3 DNA sequence: TGTGCCAGCAGCTCGGGGAGGAGGGACACTGAAGCTTTCTTT.

The J gene is TRBJ2-5, the V gene TRBV25-1, with D perhaps matching TRBD2 (6 bases). The V end lost 1 base, the J end lost 5 bases, and 14 bases lay between the germline ends. This CDR3 is built from 15 residues. Per the germline V gene, CDR1 is MGHDK and CDR2 is SYGVNS. CDR3 DNA sequence: TGTGCCAGCAGTGAATTCGCTAGCGTGGGGGAGACCCAGTACTTC. This encodes CASSEFASVGETQYF.

This chain links TRBV5-6 with TRBJ1-1; possibly TRBD1 for D (5 bases). V shed 2 bases and J shed 8 bases, with 13 bases lying between them. Germline V gives CDR1 SGHDT, CDR2 YYEEEE. CDR3 length: 13 amino acids. The CDR3 spells CASSFQGFLEAFF. CDR3 sequence (DNA): TGTGCCAGCAGCTTCCAGGGATTCCTCGAAGCTTTCTTT.

This chain links TRBV28 with TRBJ1-6; D is unclear. Trimming shortened V by 6 bases and J by 8 bases, and 11 bases separated the two germline ends. Per germline, CDR1 MDHEN and CDR2 SYDVKM. The CDR3 is made up of 13 amino acids. CDR3 protein: CASRATADSPLHF. CDR3 DNA sequence: TGTGCCAGCAGGGCCACGGCGGATTCACCCCTCCACTTT. Complete variable domain (other parts from reference TRBV28 and TRBJ1-6): DVKVTQSSRYLVKRTGEKVFLECVQDMDHENMFWYRQDPGLGLRLIYFSYDVKMKEKGDIPEGYSVSREKKERFSLILESASTNQTSMYLCASRATADSPLHFGNGTRLTVT.

This clone was observed once. The chain combines TRBV27 with TRBJ1-4; maybe TRBD1 (5 bases). The ends were cut back, 6 bases at V and 4 bases at J, with 6 bases in the middle. Germline CDR1 reads MNHEY; CDR2 reads SMNVEV (reference sequence). CDR3 length equals 12 residues. Here the CDR3 reads CASRQVNEKLFF. The CDR3 DNA is TGTGCCAGCAGACAGGTTAATGAAAAACTGTTTTTT.

The gene calls are TRBV27 and TRBJ2-7; TRBD1 is a possible D gene (5 bases). Germline V gives CDR1 MNHEY, CDR2 SMNVEV (reference sequence). The germline V and J ends were trimmed by 3 bases and 5 bases, with 17 bases remaining between them. This CDR3 is built from 15 residues. In DNA form, the CDR3 reads TGTGCCAGCAGTTTTCAGGGCGGCCCCTACCACGAGCAGTACTTC. Translation: CASSFQGGPYHEQYF.